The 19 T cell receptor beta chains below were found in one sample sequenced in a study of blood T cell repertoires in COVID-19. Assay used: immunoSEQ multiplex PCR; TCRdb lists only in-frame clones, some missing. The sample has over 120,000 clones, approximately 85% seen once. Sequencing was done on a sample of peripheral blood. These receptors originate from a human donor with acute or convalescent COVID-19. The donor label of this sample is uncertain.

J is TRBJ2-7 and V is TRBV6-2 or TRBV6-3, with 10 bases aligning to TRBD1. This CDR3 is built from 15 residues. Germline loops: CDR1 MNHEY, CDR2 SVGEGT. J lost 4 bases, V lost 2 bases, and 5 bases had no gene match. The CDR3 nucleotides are TGTGCCAGCAGTTACGCCCCGGACAGGGGGTACGAGCAGTACGTC. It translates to CASSYAPDRGYEQYV.

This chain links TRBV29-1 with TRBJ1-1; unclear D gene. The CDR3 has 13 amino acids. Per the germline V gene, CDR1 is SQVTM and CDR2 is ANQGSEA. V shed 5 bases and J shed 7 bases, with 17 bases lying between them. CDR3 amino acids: CSVRVVRGYEAFF. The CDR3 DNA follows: TGCAGCGTTCGCGTAGTCCGGGGATATGAAGCTTTCTTT.

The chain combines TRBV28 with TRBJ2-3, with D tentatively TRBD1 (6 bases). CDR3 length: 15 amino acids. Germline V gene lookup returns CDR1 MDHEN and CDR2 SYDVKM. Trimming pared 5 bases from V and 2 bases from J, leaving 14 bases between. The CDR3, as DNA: TGTGCCAGCAGTCAACTACAGGGTGTCACAGATACGCAGTATTTT. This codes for CASSQLQGVTDTQYF.

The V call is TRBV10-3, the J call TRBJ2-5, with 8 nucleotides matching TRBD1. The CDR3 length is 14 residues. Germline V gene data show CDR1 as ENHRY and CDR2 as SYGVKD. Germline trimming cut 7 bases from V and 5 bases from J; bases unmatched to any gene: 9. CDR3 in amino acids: CAIKGDRSWETQYF. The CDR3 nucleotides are TGTGCCATCAAAGGGGACAGGAGTTGGGAGACCCAGTACTTC.

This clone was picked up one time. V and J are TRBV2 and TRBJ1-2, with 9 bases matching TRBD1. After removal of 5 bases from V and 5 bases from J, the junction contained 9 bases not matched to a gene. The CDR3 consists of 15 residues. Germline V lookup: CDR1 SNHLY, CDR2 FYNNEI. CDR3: CASSRDRADGYGYTF. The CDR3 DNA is TGTGCCAGCAGTCGGGACAGGGCCGACGGATATGGCTACACCTTC. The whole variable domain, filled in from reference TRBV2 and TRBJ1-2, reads EPEVTQTPSHQVTQMGQEVILRCVPISNHLYFYWYRQILGQKVEFLVSFYNNEISEKSEIFDDQFSVERPDGSNFTLKIRSTKLEDSAMYFCASSRDRADGYGYTFGSGTRLTVV.

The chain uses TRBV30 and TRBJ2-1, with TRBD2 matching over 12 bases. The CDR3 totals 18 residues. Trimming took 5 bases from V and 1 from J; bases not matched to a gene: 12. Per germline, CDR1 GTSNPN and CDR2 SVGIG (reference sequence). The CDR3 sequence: CAWDPSGGAPWSYNEQFF. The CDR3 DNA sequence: TGTGCCTGGGATCCTAGCGGGGGGGCCCCATGGTCCTACAATGAGCAGTTCTTC.

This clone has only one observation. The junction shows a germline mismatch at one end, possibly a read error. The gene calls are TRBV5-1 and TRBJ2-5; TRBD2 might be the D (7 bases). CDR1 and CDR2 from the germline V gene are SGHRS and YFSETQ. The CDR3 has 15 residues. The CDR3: CARSRGVGGQETQYF. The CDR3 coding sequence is TGCGCCCGCAGCCGGGGGGTAGGGGGCCAAGAGACCCAGTACTTC.

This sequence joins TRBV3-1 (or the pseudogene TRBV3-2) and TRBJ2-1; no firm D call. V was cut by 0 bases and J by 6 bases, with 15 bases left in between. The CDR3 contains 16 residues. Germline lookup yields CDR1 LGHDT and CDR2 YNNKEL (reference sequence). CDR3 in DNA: TGTGCCAGCAGCCAAGAAGGAGCCCCAACCACCAATGAGCAGTTCTTC. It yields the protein CASSQEGAPTTNEQFF.

This CDR3 is CASSLSSGYNEQFF. Written as DNA, the CDR3 is TGTGCCAGCAGCTTATCTAGCGGTTACAATGAGCAGTTCTTC. The chain is built from TRBV7-8 and TRBJ2-1; 7 positions match TRBD2. The CDR3 runs 14 residues. Trimming removed 2 bases from V and 4 bases from J; junction bases left unmatched: 2. Germline V gives CDR1 SGHVS, CDR2 FQNEAQ.

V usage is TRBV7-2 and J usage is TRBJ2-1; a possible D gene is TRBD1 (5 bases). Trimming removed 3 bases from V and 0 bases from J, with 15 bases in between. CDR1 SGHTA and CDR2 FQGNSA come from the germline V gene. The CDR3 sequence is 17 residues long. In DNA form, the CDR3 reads TGTGCCAGCAGCTTGGGAAGACAGCCAGACTCCTACAATGAGCAGTTCTTC. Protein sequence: CASSLGRQPDSYNEQFF.

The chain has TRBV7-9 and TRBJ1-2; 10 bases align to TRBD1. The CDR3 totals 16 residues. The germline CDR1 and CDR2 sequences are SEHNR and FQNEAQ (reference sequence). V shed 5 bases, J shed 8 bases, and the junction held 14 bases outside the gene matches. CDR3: CASSTYRDRGFLGYTF. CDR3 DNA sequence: TGTGCCAGCAGCACCTACCGGGACAGGGGTTTTTTAGGCTACACCTTC.

CDR3 protein: CASSPANGGLTF. The CDR3 bases are TGTGCCAGCAGTCCTGCCAACGGTGGGCTCACCTTC. V usage is TRBV2 and J usage is TRBJ1-2; D is unresolved. V shed 5 bases and J shed 13 bases, with 17 bases lying between them. Germline V CDR1 and CDR2: SNHLY, FYNNEI. CDR3 length: 12 amino acids.

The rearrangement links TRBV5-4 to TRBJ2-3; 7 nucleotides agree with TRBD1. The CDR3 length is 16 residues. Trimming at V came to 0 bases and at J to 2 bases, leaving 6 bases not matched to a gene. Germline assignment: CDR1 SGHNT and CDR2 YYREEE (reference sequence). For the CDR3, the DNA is TGTGCCAGCAGCTTGGGAGGGGGCGATCCCACAGATACGCAGTATTTT. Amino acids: CASSLGGGDPTDTQYF. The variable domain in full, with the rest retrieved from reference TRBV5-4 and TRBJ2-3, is ETGVTQSPTHLIKTRGQQVTLRCSSQSGHNTVSWYQQALGQGPQFIFQYYREEENGRGNFPPRFSGLQFPNYSSELNVNALELDDSALYLCASSLGGGDPTDTQYFGPGTRLTVL.

DNA for the CDR3: TGCGCCAGCAGCCAAGACAGAACCTCCTACGAGCAGTACTTC. Protein sequence: CASSQDRTSYEQYF. The chain recombines TRBV4-3 with TRBJ2-7, with D uncertain. The ends were cut back, 0 bases at V and 0 bases at J, with 6 bases in the middle. Looked up from germline, CDR1 is LGHNA and CDR2 is YSLEER. The CDR3 contains 14 residues.

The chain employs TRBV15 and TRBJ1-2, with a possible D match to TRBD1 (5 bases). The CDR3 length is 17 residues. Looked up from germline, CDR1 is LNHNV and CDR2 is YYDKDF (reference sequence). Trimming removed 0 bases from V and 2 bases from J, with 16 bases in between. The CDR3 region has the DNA TGTGCCACCAGCAGAGATAGACTAGCGGGACGAAACTATGGCTACACCTTC. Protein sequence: CATSRDRLAGRNYGYTF.

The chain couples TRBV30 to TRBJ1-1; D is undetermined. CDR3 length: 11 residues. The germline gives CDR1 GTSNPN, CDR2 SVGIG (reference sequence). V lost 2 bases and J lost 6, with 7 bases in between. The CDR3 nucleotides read TGTGCCTGGAGTCTGGCATCTGAAGCTTTCTTT. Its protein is CAWSLASEAFF.

The CDR3 is CASTKAGGPYGYTF. In DNA form, the CDR3 reads TGTGCCAGCACTAAAGCGGGGGGCCCATATGGCTACACCTTC. The chain recombines TRBV27 with TRBJ1-2; a possible D gene is TRBD1 (6 bases). Germline V gene data show CDR1 as MNHEY and CDR2 as SMNVEV (reference sequence). This CDR3 has 14 residues. With 7 bases removed from V and 5 bases from J, the gap between germline ends came to 17 bases.

The CDR3 sequence: CSVLRTLYNEQFF. The CDR3 coding sequence is TGCAGCGTCCTCCGGACACTCTACAATGAGCAGTTCTTC. The chain joins TRBV29-1 to TRBJ2-1; D perhaps matches TRBD1 (5 bases). CDR1 is SQVTM and CDR2 is ANQGSEA in the germline V gene. V lost 6 bases, J lost 3 bases, and 12 bases lay in between. This CDR3 region has 13 residues.

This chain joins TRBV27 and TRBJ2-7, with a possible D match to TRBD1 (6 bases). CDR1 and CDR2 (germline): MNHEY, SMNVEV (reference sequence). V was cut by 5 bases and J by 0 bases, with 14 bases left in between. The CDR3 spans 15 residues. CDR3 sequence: CASSRDRRSSYEQYF. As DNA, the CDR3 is TGTGCCAGCAGTAGAGACAGGCGGAGCTCCTACGAGCAGTACTTC.